This T cell receptor (beta chain) stems from a study of vaccination and CD4 T cells after COVID-19. Looked up from germline, CDR1 is KGHDR and CDR2 is SFDVKD. The CDR3 totals 15 residues. V lost 2 bases and J 5 bases, leaving 11 bases between the germline ends. This clonotype was recorded a few times. Its specificity is unknown. The Oncomine TCR Beta short-read assay was what sequenced the DNA obtained from cultured CD4+ T cells. TCRdb fed the PCR reads into MiXCR, producing one record per CDR3 protein. The repertoire holds 10,000 to 12,000 distinct CDR3 sequences, over 25% seen once, with approximately 16% in the top ten. Treatment denoted: roughly 11-day PBMC culture with coronavirus spike peptide pools or control peptides (ViraFEST assay).

The sequence was obtained from a human donor who had recovered from COVID-19. The chain uses TRBV24-1 and TRBJ2-2; the D call may be TRBD1 or TRBD2 (5 bases each). Sequencing was performed on CD4+ T cells from blood, cultured in vitro, taken after SARS-CoV-2 vaccination. CDR3 nucleotides: TGTGCCACCAGTGATTCCGGGACCAGAACCGGGGAGCTGTTTTTT. Amino acids: CATSDSGTRTGELFF.